Presented here are 10 T cell receptor beta chains from one specimen sequenced in a study of siplizumab effects on memory and regulatory T cells. Libraries were prepared by immunoSEQ multiplex PCR; TCRdb keeps only in-frame clonotypes and omits some of them. The data show about 40,000 clones, around 90% seen once. The sample taken for sequencing was naive CD4+ T cells sorted from blood. The receptor source for this set is a human donor in good health.

The chain employs TRBV29-1 and TRBJ1-2; 10 bases fit TRBD1. The CDR3 is 16 amino acids. V gave up 6 bases and J gave up 4 bases; unmatched junction bases: 14. The V gene's germline CDR1 is SQVTM and CDR2 ANQGSEA. CDR3 in amino acids: CSVEGQGLDFSYGYTF. CDR3 coding DNA: TGCAGCGTAGAGGGACAGGGGCTAGATTTCAGCTATGGCTACACCTTC.

The rearrangement links TRBV30 to TRBJ1-2; 7 nucleotides match TRBD1. V lost 0 bases and J lost 5; bases outside the gene matches: 12. Germline V lookup: CDR1 GTSNPN, CDR2 SVGIG (reference sequence). This CDR3 region has 16 residues. CDR3 residues: CAWSVQSSGTVYGYTF. The CDR3 nucleotides read TGTGCCTGGAGTGTACAATCGAGTGGGACAGTGTATGGCTACACCTTC.

The chain employs TRBV5-6 and TRBJ2-3; TRBD2 might be the D (6 bases). Germline loops: CDR1 SGHDT, CDR2 YYEEEE. V shed 2 bases and J shed 2 bases, with 12 bases lying between them. The CDR3 extends over 15 amino acids. The CDR3 here is CASSFGRRDTDTQYF. The CDR3 DNA reads TGTGCCAGCAGCTTCGGGCGGAGGGACACAGATACGCAGTATTTT.

This clone has a single count. The chain is built from TRBV9 and TRBJ2-7, with 10 nucleotides matching TRBD2. Trimming took 5 bases from V and 4 from J; bases not matched to a gene: 12. Germline V gives CDR1 SGDLS, CDR2 YYNGEE. The CDR3 extends over 16 amino acids. The CDR3 nucleotides read TGTGCCAGCAGTAGGACTAGCGGACTCCCCGGATACGAGCAGTACTTC. This sequence encodes CASSRTSGLPGYEQYF.

The count of this clone is one. The sample holds other DNA sequences that translate to the same CDR3. This chain joins TRBV6-5 and TRBJ2-7, with 9 bases aligning to TRBD2. The CDR3 consists of 15 residues. The germline V gene has CDR1 MNHEY and CDR2 SVGAGI. V lost 0 bases, J lost 1 base, and 1 base stayed unmatched. In DNA, the CDR3 is TGTGCCAGCAGTTACTCGACTAGCGGATCCTACGAGCAGTACTTC. Protein: CASSYSTSGSYEQYF.

This clone has a single count. This chain joins TRBV27 and TRBJ2-5, with 8 bases that match TRBD1. The CDR3 is 15 amino acids. V lost 3 bases and J lost 4; bases outside the gene matches: 7. In germline, CDR1 is MNHEY, CDR2 SMNVEV (reference sequence). The CDR3 region is CASSLGRGRGETQYF. CDR3 in DNA: TGTGCCAGCAGTTTGGGCAGGGGGCGCGGAGAGACCCAGTACTTC.

The chain carries TRBV19 and TRBJ2-7; 10 positions agree with TRBD1. CDR1 and CDR2 (germline): LNHDA, SQIVND (reference sequence). The CDR3 is 17 amino acids. Trimming removed 5 bases from V and 5 bases from J; junction bases left unmatched: 15. The CDR3 DNA reads TGTGCCAGTAGTCTGAAGGGGGACAGGGGTTTTTACCACGAGCAGTACTTC. Its translation is CASSLKGDRGFYHEQYF.

The CDR3 here is CASSPIAGTGDYGYTF. CDR3 nucleotides: TGTGCCAGCAGCCCCATTGCTGGGACAGGGGACTATGGCTACACCTTC. The rearrangement uses TRBV11-2 and TRBJ1-2; TRBD1 matches 10 bases. V dropped 5 bases and J dropped 3; count of bases not matched to a gene: 9. The V gene's germline CDR1 is SGHAT and CDR2 FQNNGV. This CDR3 has 16 residues.

This rearrangement joins TRBV9 to TRBJ1-2, with 12 bases that match TRBD1. The CDR3 loop spans 18 amino acids. V was pared by 0 bases and J by 5 bases, with 11 bases of the junction left unmatched. Germline CDR1 SGDLS, CDR2 YYNGEE. CDR3: CASSVGGTGGARWYGYTF. CDR3 DNA: TGTGCCAGCAGCGTAGGTGGGACAGGGGGCGCGAGGTGGTATGGCTACACCTTC.

The V call is TRBV9, the J call TRBJ2-2, with 9 bases identical to TRBD1. The V segment lost 0 bases and the J segment 5 bases; nucleotides outside the gene matches: 8. Germline V CDR1 and CDR2: SGDLS, YYNGEE. This CDR3 comprises 17 residues. The CDR3 here is CASSVEGQGIGTGELFF. CDR3 DNA: TGTGCCAGCAGCGTAGAGGGACAGGGAATTGGGACCGGGGAGCTGTTTTTT.